Below are 27 T cell receptor beta chains sequenced from a single sample in a study of T cell changes during pregnancy in multiple sclerosis. Sequencing used immunoSEQ multiplex PCR; TCRdb keeps in-frame clones, though not all of them. The sample lists 90,000 to 120,000 clones, roughly 92% seen once, with 0.78% in the top ten. Sequenced here: peripheral blood, sampled in the third trimester of pregnancy. The receptors come from a female donor in good health, enrolled as a control in a pregnancy study.

This sequence joins TRBV14 and TRBJ1-3; no definite D call. The CDR3 has 16 amino acids. The germline gives CDR1 SGHDN, CDR2 FVKESK. V lost 1 base to trimming and J lost 6 bases, with 16 bases between them. In nucleotides, the CDR3 is TGTGCCAGCAGCCAAGCCCCCCGGCGAGGCGAAAACACCATATATTTT. Its translation: CASSQAPRRGENTIYF.

The rearrangement uses TRBV10-3 and TRBJ2-1; D may be TRBD2 (6 bases). Trimming shortened V by 0 bases and J by 0 bases, and 6 bases separated the two germline ends. Looked up from germline, CDR1 is ENHRY and CDR2 is SYGVKD. The CDR3 totals 15 residues. The CDR3 here is CAISESTSSYNEQFF. CDR3 sequence (DNA): TGTGCCATCAGTGAGTCGACTAGCTCCTACAATGAGCAGTTCTTC.

The chain uses TRBV4-2 and TRBJ1-2; TRBD1 aligns across 10 bases. Germline CDR1 is LGHNA and CDR2 is YNFKEQ. This CDR3 is 16 amino acids long. V lost 0 bases and J lost 7; bases outside the gene matches: 8. CDR3 DNA: TGTGCCAGCAGCCAAGATCCCAAGACAGGGGGCGTTGGCTACACCTTC. Protein sequence: CASSQDPKTGGVGYTF.

The chain employs TRBV10-3 and TRBJ1-1, with a tentative D call TRBD1 (6 bases). The CDR3 extends over 14 amino acids. Germline V lookup: CDR1 ENHRY, CDR2 SYGVKD. V shed 6 bases and J shed 0 bases, with 11 bases lying between them. The CDR3 DNA reads TGTGCCATCAGACAGGGTAGGATGAACACTGAAGCTTTCTTT. Its translation: CAIRQGRMNTEAFF.

The chain carries TRBV4-1 and TRBJ2-2, with D possibly being TRBD1 (5 bases). V was trimmed by 1 base and J by 4 bases, leaving 16 bases between them. The germline V gene has CDR1 MGHRA and CDR2 YSYEKL. The CDR3 loop spans 17 amino acids. CDR3 amino acids: CASSQVKAGLFTGELFF. CDR3 in DNA: TGCGCCAGCAGCCAAGTAAAGGCAGGGTTGTTCACCGGGGAGCTGTTTTTT.

The V call is TRBV7-2, the J call TRBJ2-7; D uncertain. The CDR3 spans 13 residues. Trimming shortened V by 5 bases and J by 0 bases, and 8 bases separated the two germline ends. Germline V gene lookup returns CDR1 SGHTA and CDR2 FQGNSA. The CDR3 sequence: CASSVKSSYEQYF. CDR3 nucleotide sequence: TGTGCCAGCAGCGTAAAGAGCTCCTACGAGCAGTACTTC.

This clone appeared a single time. The chain has TRBV9 and TRBJ2-1; TRBD1 matches at 7 bases. Germline-derived CDR1 and CDR2 are SGDLS and YYNGEE. The CDR3 consists of 15 residues. The junction had 10 bases not matched to a gene; V was cut back by 0 bases and J by 10 bases. The CDR3: CASSVGPQGIGEQFF. In DNA form, the CDR3 reads TGTGCCAGCAGCGTAGGACCACAGGGGATAGGAGAGCAGTTCTTC.

A single count supports this clone. This specimen includes other DNA sequences encoding the same CDR3. The rearrangement links TRBV5-1 to TRBJ2-2; D possibly corresponds to TRBD1 (7 bases). The CDR3 covers 16 residues. Trimming left V 1 base short and J 2 bases short, with 12 bases between. Germline-derived CDR1 and CDR2 are SGHRS and YFSETQ. The CDR3, as DNA: TGCGCCAGCAGCTTGCGTCAGGGGGGTAACACCGGGGAGCTGTTTTTT. It codes for CASSLRQGGNTGELFF.

The chain combines TRBV9 with TRBJ1-3; D unclear. This CDR3 spans 15 amino acids. Germline-derived CDR1 and CDR2 are SGDLS and YYNGEE. V lost 0 bases to trimming and J lost 4 bases, with 11 bases between them. This CDR3 is CASSVDWASGNTIYF. CDR3 DNA sequence: TGTGCCAGCAGCGTAGACTGGGCTTCAGGAAACACCATATATTTT.

The chain employs TRBV6-5 and TRBJ1-1, with 9 bases lining up with TRBD1. Germline trimming cut 10 bases from V and 6 bases from J; bases unmatched to any gene: 15. Germline-derived CDR1 and CDR2 are MNHEY and SVGAGI. The CDR3 consists of 15 residues. As DNA, the CDR3 is TGTGCCACCCGTGGGGCGGCACAGGGGGCCTCTGAAGCTTTCTTT. Protein: CATRGAAQGASEAFF.

The chain joins TRBV27 to TRBJ1-4; D not certain. CDR1 and CDR2 from the germline V gene are MNHEY and SMNVEV (reference sequence). Deletions cut 7 bases from V and 0 bases from J, with 24 bases between. This CDR3 has 19 amino acids. For the CDR3, the DNA is TGTGCCAGCAAAAGTGGGAGAGCGGCCGATGATGCAACTAATGAAAAACTGTTTTTT. Its translation: CASKSGRAADDATNEKLFF.

This rearrangement joins TRBV7-9 to TRBJ1-4, with TRBD1 identical over 7 bases. CDR3 length: 17 residues. V trimming: 1 base; J trimming: 7 bases; junction bases outside the gene matches: 12. Germline V gene sequence: CDR1 SEHNR, CDR2 FQNEAQ (reference sequence). The CDR3 nucleotides are TGTGCCAGCAGCTTAGGAATACAGGGGAAGAGGGGTGAAAAACTGTTTTTT. It is translated as CASSLGIQGKRGEKLFF.

The rearrangement joins TRBV4-2 to TRBJ2-7, with D tentatively TRBD1 (5 bases). The germline V gene has CDR1 LGHNA and CDR2 YNFKEQ. The CDR3 is 14 residues long. V shed 5 bases and J shed 2 bases, with 13 bases lying between them. The CDR3 is CASSSDVGPYEQYF. For the CDR3, the DNA is TGTGCCAGCAGCTCCGACGTGGGGCCCTACGAGCAGTACTTC.

In nucleotides, the CDR3 is TGTGCCTGGAGTCTAGCGGGACCCTACGAGCAGTACTTC. Encoded protein: CAWSLAGPYEQYF. The V call is TRBV30, the J call TRBJ2-7; 9 nucleotides line up with TRBD2. The CDR3 is 13 residues long. The germline gives CDR1 GTSNPN, CDR2 SVGIG (reference sequence). V was clipped by 2 bases and J by 2 bases; unmatched bases: 1.

DNA of the CDR3: TGCGCCAGCAGCCGTCTTGGGGGGGGAGGAAACACTGAAGCTTTCTTT. Translation: CASSRLGGGGNTEAFF. The gene calls are TRBV5-1 and TRBJ1-1, with D maybe TRBD1 (5 bases). V was shortened by 4 bases and J by 2 bases, with 18 bases between the two germline ends. Germline values: CDR1 SGHRS, CDR2 YFSETQ. This CDR3 spans 16 amino acids.

This clone was found once. The gene calls are TRBV4-1 and TRBJ2-3, with D possibly TRBD2 on 6 matching bases. This CDR3 has 15 residues. Germline V gene data show CDR1 as MGHRA and CDR2 as YSYEKL. Trimming cost V 1 base and J 2 bases, with 10 bases left between them. Here the CDR3 reads CASSQGLGNTDTQYF. CDR3 nucleotides: TGCGCCAGCAGCCAAGGACTAGGAAACACAGATACGCAGTATTTT.

The rearrangement uses TRBV11-2 and TRBJ1-1; TRBD1 matches 9 bases. The junction had 5 bases not matched to a gene; V was cut back by 5 bases and J by 1 base. The length of the CDR3 is 15 residues. Germline CDR1 and CDR2: SGHAT and FQNNGV. The CDR3 DNA sequence: TGTGCCAGCAGCCCTCACAGGGGGCGGAACACTGAAGCTTTCTTT. Translation: CASSPHRGRNTEAFF.

The V gene is TRBV27, the J gene TRBJ1-1; D might be TRBD1 (5 bases). Germline V CDR1 and CDR2: MNHEY, SMNVEV (reference sequence). Trimming took 7 bases from V and 0 from J, leaving 21 bases between them. The CDR3 spans 17 residues. This CDR3 reads CASTLGRPGPMNTEAFF. The CDR3 DNA reads TGTGCCAGCACCCTAGGCCGGCCAGGGCCAATGAACACTGAAGCTTTCTTT.

The V call is TRBV6-1, the J call TRBJ1-4; 9 bases match TRBD1. Trimming at V came to 2 bases and at J to 3 bases, leaving 13 bases not matched to a gene. CDR1 MNHNS and CDR2 SASEGT come from the germline V gene. The CDR3 totals 19 residues. CDR3 nucleotides: TGTGCCAGCAGTGAATTTGGTCGGGACAGGGTCGGTCCTAATGAAAAACTGTTTTTT. As protein: CASSEFGRDRVGPNEKLFF.

The chain links TRBV7-2 to TRBJ2-1; 8 bases match TRBD1. This CDR3 is 13 amino acids long. V shed 6 bases and J 5 bases; nucleotides not matched to a gene: 3. Germline CDR1 SGHTA, CDR2 FQGNSA. CDR3 in DNA: TGTGCCAGCAGGGACAGGGCGAACAATGAGCAGTTCTTC. This sequence encodes CASRDRANNEQFF.

The J gene is TRBJ2-5, the V gene TRBV9, with 11 bases matching TRBD2. Germline CDR1 and CDR2: SGDLS and YYNGEE. The CDR3 extends over 18 amino acids. V lost 3 bases to trimming and J lost 0 bases; unmatched junction nucleotides: 10. CDR3 nucleotides: TGTGCCAGCAGCGCGGGACTAGCGGACCGATATTACCAAGAGACCCAGTACTTC. Amino acid sequence: CASSAGLADRYYQETQYF. Based on the CDR3 plus reference TRBV9 and TRBJ2-5, the full variable domain is DSGVTQTPKHLITATGQRVTLRCSPRSGDLSVYWYQQSLDQGLQFLIQYYNGEERAKGNILERFSAQQFPDLHSELNLSSLELGDSALYFCASSAGLADRYYQETQYFGPGTRLLVL.

The J gene is TRBJ1-6, the V gene TRBV11-3; 8 positions agree with TRBD1. This CDR3 region has 15 residues. Germline CDR1 SGHNT, CDR2 YENEEA. The trim removed 5 bases at V and 7 bases at J, leaving 7 bases unmatched. The CDR3 coding sequence is TGTGCCAGCAGCCCGACCGGACAGGGAAATTCACCCCTCCACTTT. Amino acids: CASSPTGQGNSPLHF.

The gene calls are TRBV25-1 and TRBJ1-2, with D unresolved. Trimming took off 4 bases at V and 3 bases at J, with 12 bases between the two ends. The CDR3 sequence is 14 residues long. The germline V gene encodes CDR1 MGHDK and CDR2 SYGVNS. The CDR3 region is CASSARQKDYGYTF. The CDR3 DNA follows: TGTGCCAGCAGTGCTCGACAAAAGGACTATGGCTACACCTTC.

This clone was counted only a few times. V usage is TRBV11-3 and J usage is TRBJ2-7, with TRBD1 identical over 8 bases. The V segment lost 4 bases and the J segment 5 bases; nucleotides outside the gene matches: 10. In germline, CDR1 is SGHNT, CDR2 YENEEA. The CDR3 is 15 amino acids. The CDR3, as DNA: TGTGCCAGCAGCTCCCAGCAGGGGGCTCTTAACGAGCAGTACTTC. Protein: CASSSQQGALNEQYF.

This chain connects TRBV6-5 to TRBJ1-1; tentative D call: TRBD1 (5 bases). Germline V CDR1 and CDR2: MNHEY, SVGAGI. Trimming cost V 5 bases and J 8 bases, with 9 bases left between them. This CDR3 has 11 residues. Written as DNA, the CDR3 is TGTGCCAGCAGTAGTAGACAGGAAGCTTTCTTT. Translation: CASSSRQEAFF.

The J gene is TRBJ2-3, the V gene TRBV7-3; the match to TRBD2 covers 9 bases. Germline loops: CDR1 SGHTA, CDR2 FQGTGA. The CDR3 loop spans 15 amino acids. J gave up 6 bases and V 4 bases, and 8 bases lay outside the gene matches. The CDR3 bases are TGTGCCAGCAGCTCAAGCGGGGGGAAAAGGGATACGCAGTATTTT. Amino acids: CASSSSGGKRDTQYF.

Points on this clone: Its ends do not fully match the called genes, so a read error is possible. The chain has TRBV12-5 and TRBJ2-1; tentatively, D is TRBD2 (5 bases). The germline V gene has CDR1 LGHNT and CDR2 FRNRAP. There are 15 residues in the CDR3. CDR3 in amino acids: CASGLPGGSYDEQFF. In DNA, the CDR3 is TGTGCTAGTGGTTTGCCCGGTGGGAGCTACGATGAGCAGTTCTTC.